The 8 T cell receptor beta chains in this list originate from one sample, sequenced in a study of T cell repertoires in cytomegalovirus infection. The antigens for these receptors are not known. TCRdb reprocessed the reads with MiXCR, giving one entry per CDR3 protein. The top ten clones hold about 20% of a sample with 640,000 or so distinct CDR3 sequences, around 32% of them seen once. Sequencing was performed on cultured PBMCs, taken from culture after CMV antigen stimulation. The source of these receptors is a human donor in good health (CMV status not recorded). Some clones in this sample may be carry-over from other donors' samples.

This clonotype appeared a few times. This chain joins TRBV6-2 or TRBV6-3 and TRBJ2-3, with D perhaps matching TRBD2 (6 bases). Germline CDR1 is MNHEY and CDR2 is SVGEGT. CDR3 length: 16 residues. V lost 10 bases and J lost 2, with 22 bases in between. CDR3 loop: CATPHPGGEYTDTQYF. CDR3 DNA sequence: TGTGCCACCCCTCACCCTGGCGGGGAGTACACAGATACGCAGTATTTT.

This clonotype was seen more than once but under ten times. The chain employs TRBV7-9 and TRBJ2-7; 7 nucleotides agree with TRBD2. CDR1 is SEHNR and CDR2 is FQNEAQ in the germline V gene (reference sequence). The ends lost 10 bases at V and 3 bases at J; junction bases unmatched: 9. This CDR3 contains 13 residues. The CDR3 protein is CATSGASGYEQYF. Here the CDR3 DNA reads TGTGCCACCAGTGGTGCTAGCGGCTACGAGCAGTACTTC.

This clonotype was seen a few times. This sequence joins TRBV20-1 and TRBJ2-1; the match to TRBD2 covers 8 bases. Losses at the gene ends were 5 bases for V and 0 bases for J; bases not matched to a gene: 6. This CDR3 contains 15 residues. Germline CDR1 reads DFQATT; CDR2 reads SNEGSKA (reference sequence). The CDR3 nucleotides are TGCAGTGCTCACAAACTAGCGGACTCCTACAATGAGCAGTTCTTC. As protein: CSAHKLADSYNEQFF.

This clonotype occurred a few times. The chain carries TRBV6-1 and TRBJ2-3, with TRBD2 identical over 11 bases. Germline CDR1 is MNHNS and CDR2 is SASEGT. CDR3 length: 16 amino acids. With 6 bases clipped from V and 2 bases from J, the junction kept 7 bases outside the gene matches. DNA for the CDR3: TGTGCCAGCAGGGGATCTAGCGGGAGGCCCACAGATACGCAGTATTTT. It translates to CASRGSSGRPTDTQYF.

This clonotype came up a few times. This chain connects TRBV20-1 to TRBJ2-3, with D uncertain. Germline values: CDR1 DFQATT, CDR2 SNEGSKA (reference sequence). The CDR3 runs to 15 residues. Trimming left V 3 bases short and J 2 bases short, with 15 bases between. This chain's CDR3 is CSASISEIHTDTQYF. DNA of the CDR3: TGCAGTGCTAGTATTAGTGAGATCCACACAGATACGCAGTATTTT.

The chain joins TRBV7-2 to TRBJ2-3; possibly TRBD2 for D (7 bases). V lost 5 bases to trimming and J lost 8 bases, with 23 bases between them. The V gene's germline CDR1 is SGHTA and CDR2 FQGNSA. The CDR3 is 16 residues long. The CDR3 nucleotides are TGTGCCAGCAGCCCACGGGTGGCGGGGGCCTCGGGTACGCAGTATTTT. Amino acid sequence: CASSPRVAGASGTQYF.

This clonotype was counted once. V gene TRBV6-5 combines with J gene TRBJ1-4, with D tentatively TRBD1 (6 bases). CDR3 length equals 14 residues. Trimming shortened V by 7 bases and J by 6 bases, and 15 bases separated the two germline ends. The germline gives CDR1 MNHEY, CDR2 SVGAGI. This CDR3 is CASMRGGFDEKLFF. Written as DNA, the CDR3 is TGTGCCAGCATGAGGGGGGGCTTTGATGAAAAACTGTTTTTT.

This clonotype turned up a few times. This chain links TRBV7-9 with TRBJ1-2, with TRBD1 as a possible D gene (6 bases). This CDR3 contains 12 residues. Germline assignment: CDR1 SEHNR and CDR2 FQNEAQ (reference sequence). V was pared by 7 bases and J by 6 bases, with 12 bases between. CDR3 amino acids: CASNGQTNGYTF. The CDR3 DNA sequence: TGTGCCAGCAATGGACAGACCAATGGCTACACCTTC.